This T cell receptor (beta chain) was recovered during a study of blood T cell repertoires in COVID-19. Overall study: The samples span acute and convalescent COVID-19 from the United States, Italy and Spain. The analysed material was cDNA or gDNA that came from T cells, B-cell-depleted T cells, or PBMCs.

Original methodology: Counts of nucleated cells, estimated from reference gene primer amplification, were obtained. TCRdb's table, derived via immunoSEQ multiplex PCR, lists solely in-frame clones and lacks some. Clonal size and the V and J genes are those of that table, whereas D and trimming came from the DNA. In the table there are 95,000 to 150,000 clones, 83% of which are singletons. Trimming took off 6 bases at V and 12 bases at J, with 17 bases between the two ends. The CDR3 totals 12 residues. The germline V gene has CDR1 SNHLY and CDR2 FYNNEI. J is TRBJ1-2 and V is TRBV2, with D possibly matching TRBD1 (5 bases). Sequencing used peripheral blood. The receptor was derived from an elderly man with active or convalescent COVID-19. CDR3 in amino acids: CASRDSGLGDTF. The CDR3 nucleotides are TGTGCCAGCAGAGACAGTGGGCTAGGGGACACCTTC.